The source of this T cell receptor (beta chain) is a study of beta chain features in type 1 diabetes. The study reverse transcribed the entire isolated RNA, so it sequenced expressed TCRB transcripts. The table came from immunoSEQ multiplex PCR; TCRdb's copy has only in-frame clones and leaves some out. The sample has 200,000 to 250,000 clones; 68% are singletons. Germline loops: CDR1 SQVTM, CDR2 ANQGSEA. The CDR3 spans 13 residues. V was shortened by 7 bases and J by 1 base, with 13 bases between the two germline ends. The sequencing input was naive CD4+ T cells from blood. This TCR was recovered from a young man in good health. The chain employs TRBV29-1 and TRBJ1-2, with D uncertain. For the CDR3, the DNA is TGCAGCGAAGCGGGCCCTTTTAACTATGGCTACACCTTC. Protein sequence: CSEAGPFNYGYTF.